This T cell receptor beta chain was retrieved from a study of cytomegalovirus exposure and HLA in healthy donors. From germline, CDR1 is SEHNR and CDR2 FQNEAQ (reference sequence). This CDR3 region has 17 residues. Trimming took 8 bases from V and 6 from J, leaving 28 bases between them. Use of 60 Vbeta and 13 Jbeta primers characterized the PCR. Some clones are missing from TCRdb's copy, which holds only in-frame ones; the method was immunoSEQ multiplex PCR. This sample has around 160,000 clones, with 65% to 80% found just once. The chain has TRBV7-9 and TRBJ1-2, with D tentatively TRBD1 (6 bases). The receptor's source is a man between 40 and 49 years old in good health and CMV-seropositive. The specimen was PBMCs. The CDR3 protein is CASQLWPQGIESNGYTF. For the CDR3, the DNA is TGTGCCAGCCAGCTTTGGCCCCAGGGGATCGAATCAAATGGCTACACCTTC.